In this sample, the clone carrying this T cell receptor (beta chain) turned up a few times. Its antigen is still unknown. The data derive from a study of T cell repertoires in cytomegalovirus infection. Turning to the study itself: Signatures in public TCR beta sequences pointed to both CMV infection and matching HLA type.

TCRdb ran MiXCR on the reads and lists one entry per CDR3 protein. The repertoire holds some 130,000 distinct CDR3 sequences, with roughly a third as singletons. Findings and limits, study-wide: Ex vivo, HLA-C-restricted CMV-specific TCR beta clonotypes prevailed over the rest of the response.

The material was CD8+ T cells from cultured PBMCs, obtained from culture after CMV antigen stimulation. The TCR originated in a human donor in good health (CMV status not recorded). Some clones in this sample may be carry-over from other donors' samples.

DNA for the CDR3: TGTGCCAGCAGACCCGCGGTTGGGATAACTGGGCTGCCCCAGCATTTT. This sequence encodes CASRPAVGITGLPQHF. V is TRBV6-6 and J is TRBJ1-5; D unclear. V lost 6 bases and J lost 9, with 24 bases in between. The CDR3 runs to 16 residues. CDR1 MNHNY and CDR2 SVGAGI come from the germline V gene (reference sequence).